The TCR beta chain described here comes from a study of T cell responses to AZD1222 COVID-19 vaccine. From germline, CDR1 is SGHKS and CDR2 YYEKEE (reference sequence). The V gene lost 0 bases and the J gene lost 1 base, with 7 bases spanning the gap. This CDR3 spans 14 amino acids. Using immunoSEQ multiplex PCR, the repertoire was profiled, and TCRdb retains in-frame clones only, with some absent. The table includes 35,000 to 50,000 clones, around 80% detected once. This clone came up once. The origin of this receptor is an adult who received the MenACWY meningococcal vaccine as a control. This sequence joins TRBV5-5 and TRBJ1-1; no clear D. Source: peripheral blood, taken 28 days after the second dose of the MenACWY control vaccine. The CDR3 sequence is CASSLVVKNTEAFF. The CDR3 DNA reads TGTGCCAGCAGCTTGGTTGTGAAGAACACTGAAGCTTTCTTT.